This T cell receptor (beta chain) was found in a study of blood T cell repertoires in COVID-19. Study overall: In each case, the material was cDNA or gDNA derived from T cells, B-cell-depleted T cells, or PBMCs.

Clones were sequenced by immunoSEQ multiplex PCR, and TCRdb holds only the in-frame ones, with some missing. The data show around 190,000 clones, with approximately 80% seen just once and around 7% held by the top ten. V was trimmed by 4 bases and J by 5 bases, leaving 15 bases between them. CDR1 is SGHNT and CDR2 is YYREEE in the germline V gene (reference sequence). The CDR3 spans 14 residues. This clonotype originated in a human donor in a cohort sampled during active COVID-19. This sequence joins TRBV5-4 and TRBJ2-5, with D possibly being TRBD2 (6 bases). The sample taken for sequencing was peripheral blood. CDR3 amino acids: CASSTRRDRETQYF. Written as DNA, the CDR3 is TGTGCCAGCAGCACGAGGCGGGACCGCGAGACCCAGTACTTC.